The 29 T cell receptor beta chains given below trace back to one sample, sequenced in a study of blood T cells in healthy people across ages. With a J-beta primer mix and a sample-barcoded 5' primer, a second PCR ran about 7 to 11 cycles. Each CDR3 protein is one row after TCRdb ran MiXCR on the 5' RACE reads. The sample consists of over 950,000 distinct CDR3 sequences, approximately 38% of them appearing once. Sequenced: blood. These receptors were collected from a man aged 18-30 years in good health.

The chain joins TRBV4-3 to TRBJ1-4; 8 positions agree with TRBD1. Germline V CDR1 and CDR2: LGHNA, YSLEER. CDR3 length: 15 residues. V gave up 2 bases and J gave up 6 bases; unmatched junction bases: 5. In nucleotides, the CDR3 is TGCGCCAGCAGCCAATCGGACAGGGTCGATGAAAAACTGTTTTTT. Translated: CASSQSDRVDEKLFF.

This clonotype has at least ten counts. The rearrangement links TRBV7-9 to TRBJ2-3; TRBD2 is a possible D gene (5 bases). V lost 2 bases and J 2 bases, leaving 8 bases between the germline ends. This CDR3 region has 14 residues. From germline, CDR1 is SEHNR and CDR2 FQNEAQ (reference sequence). The CDR3 nucleotides read TGTGCCAGCAGCTTAAGGGAGCCCACAGATACGCAGTATTTT. This encodes CASSLREPTDTQYF.

Only a few counts were recorded for this clonotype. The chain is built from TRBV20-1 and TRBJ1-5; D ambiguous. The germline V gene has CDR1 DFQATT and CDR2 SNEGSKA (reference sequence). V was shortened by 3 bases and J by 3 bases, with 6 bases between the two germline ends. The CDR3 runs 12 residues. The CDR3 sequence is CSASLSNQPQHF. Here the CDR3 DNA reads TGCAGTGCTAGCCTCTCCAATCAGCCCCAGCATTTT.

The chain combines TRBV4-2 with TRBJ2-3; TRBD2 aligns across 8 bases. Per the germline V gene, CDR1 is LGHNA and CDR2 is YNFKEQ. This CDR3 contains 17 residues. With 1 base clipped from V and 4 bases from J, the junction kept 10 bases outside the gene matches. CDR3 residues: CASSQAQGLVISDTQYF. The CDR3, as DNA: TGTGCCAGCAGCCAAGCTCAGGGACTAGTGATATCAGATACGCAGTATTTT.

The chain combines TRBV7-2 with TRBJ2-7, with D uncertain. The J call is doubtful: the DNA matches TRBJ2-5 better. The CDR3 runs 14 residues. The V gene's germline CDR1 is SGHTA and CDR2 FQGNSA. The CDR3 region has the DNA TGTGCCAGCAGCTTGATCCAGGAGAGAGAGACCCAGTACTTC. Protein: CASSLIQERETQYF.

J is TRBJ2-1 and V is TRBV20-1; possibly TRBD1 or TRBD2 for D (5 bases each). CDR1 and CDR2 from the germline V gene are DFQATT and SNEGSKA (reference sequence). The CDR3 totals 13 residues. V dropped 5 bases and J dropped 10 bases, with 18 bases sitting between them. The CDR3 reads CSAPRDLHVEQFF. DNA for the CDR3: TGCAGTGCTCCCCGGGACCTTCATGTGGAGCAGTTCTTC.

The rearrangement joins TRBV6-2 or TRBV6-3 to TRBJ2-7; D is possibly TRBD1 (6 bases). Between the trimmed V and J ends, which lost 8 bases and 1 base, there was a span of 9 bases. CDR1 is MNHEY, CDR2 SVGEGT, per germline. This CDR3 comprises 12 residues. The CDR3 loop is CASYDRSYEQYF. CDR3 in DNA: TGTGCCAGCTATGACAGGTCCTACGAGCAGTACTTC.

This clonotype was found many times. V and J are TRBV12-3 or TRBV12-4 and TRBJ1-2, with 8 positions matching TRBD1. Trimming cost V 6 bases and J 8 bases; bases outside gene matches: 5. This CDR3 spans 12 amino acids. Here the CDR3 reads CASSFPGGGYTF. CDR3 nucleotides: TGTGCCAGCAGCTTTCCAGGGGGCGGCTACACCTTC.

The chain recombines TRBV9 with TRBJ2-3, with no clear D. This CDR3 region has 15 residues. Germline-derived CDR1 and CDR2 are SGDLS and YYNGEE. V lost 2 bases, J lost 2 bases, and 12 bases lay in between. The CDR3 sequence: CASSVAQTLTDTQYF. The DNA of the CDR3 is TGTGCCAGCAGCGTCGCGCAGACCCTCACAGATACGCAGTATTTT.

This clonotype was seen only a few times. The chain carries TRBV5-1 and TRBJ2-5, with 10 bases matching TRBD2. The J segment lost 3 bases and the V segment lost 5 bases, leaving 7 bases of the junction unmatched. The CDR3 sequence is 15 residues long. The V gene's germline CDR1 is SGHRS and CDR2 YFSETQ. Here the CDR3 reads CASRPSLAGKETQYF. In nucleotides, the CDR3 is TGCGCCAGCAGACCCTCACTAGCGGGGAAAGAGACCCAGTACTTC.

This clonotype was recorded many times. This chain uses TRBV4-3 with TRBJ2-4; D might be TRBD2 (5 bases). V was clipped by 0 bases and J by 12 bases, with 15 bases between them. This CDR3 has 14 amino acids. Germline V gives CDR1 LGHNA, CDR2 YSLEER. CDR3 region: CASSQESRARSQYF. As DNA, the CDR3 is TGCGCCAGCAGCCAAGAATCGAGGGCTCGCTCTCAGTACTTC.

J is TRBJ2-1 and V is TRBV2; D gene ambiguous. The CDR3 contains 15 residues. CDR1 is SNHLY, CDR2 FYNNEI, per germline. Trimming removed 0 bases at V and 2 bases at J, with 8 bases between. Here the CDR3 DNA reads TGTGCCAGCAGTGAAGCCGGGCCTCCCTACAATGAGCAGTTCTTC. As protein: CASSEAGPPYNEQFF.

This sequence joins TRBV6-1 and TRBJ1-2; 7 bases match TRBD1. Losses at the gene ends were 5 bases for V and 0 bases for J; bases not matched to a gene: 15. Germline V lookup: CDR1 MNHNS, CDR2 SASEGT. The CDR3 has 18 residues. The CDR3, as DNA: TGTGCCAGCAGTACCACGACCGGGACAGCAGAGCCTAACTATGGCTACACCTTC. Translating it yields CASSTTTGTAEPNYGYTF.

This clonotype was recorded a few times. The genes are TRBV6-6 and TRBJ2-7; the D is unclear. CDR3 size: 12 residues. Germline V gene sequence: CDR1 MNHNY, CDR2 SVGAGI (reference sequence). V shed 7 bases and J shed 4 bases, with 11 bases lying between them. CDR3 region: CASTNYGYEQYF. For the CDR3, the DNA is TGTGCCAGCACAAACTACGGATACGAGCAGTACTTC.

This clonotype is a singleton in its sample. This chain connects TRBV6-5 to TRBJ1-3; no clear D. V was clipped by 7 bases and J by 0 bases, with 13 bases between them. Germline V gene lookup returns CDR1 MNHEY and CDR2 SVGAGI. The CDR3 runs 15 residues. The CDR3 protein is CASKDAEDSGNTIYF. Written as DNA, the CDR3 is TGTGCCAGCAAGGACGCGGAAGACTCTGGAAACACCATATATTTT.

The chain has TRBV7-6 and TRBJ2-1; 15 bases map to TRBD2. CDR1 and CDR2 from the germline V gene are SGHVS and FNYEAQ. V was pared by 5 bases and J by 0 bases, with 8 bases of the junction left unmatched. The CDR3 length is 19 residues. In DNA form, the CDR3 reads TGTGCCAGCAGCGAGGGACTAGCGGGGGGTCTCAGCTCCTACAATGAGCAGTTCTTC. This translates into CASSEGLAGGLSSYNEQFF.

V is TRBV5-4 and J is TRBJ1-1; no clear D gene. The length of the CDR3 is 15 residues. Trimming stripped 2 bases from V and 0 bases from J, with 11 bases between. Per the germline V gene, CDR1 is SGHNT and CDR2 is YYREEE (reference sequence). In DNA form, the CDR3 reads TGTGCCAGCAGCTTCCGTGCCGCCATGAACACTGAAGCTTTCTTT. Protein: CASSFRAAMNTEAFF.

The V gene is TRBV28, the J gene TRBJ2-1, with D hard to call. Germline CDR1 MDHEN, CDR2 SYDVKM. This CDR3 contains 14 residues. Trimming took off 5 bases at V and 3 bases at J, with 11 bases between the two ends. The CDR3 here is CASSPPPVYNEQFF. The CDR3 DNA reads as TGTGCCAGCAGTCCCCCGCCGGTCTACAATGAGCAGTTCTTC.

This clonotype appeared many times. The genes are TRBV7-2 and TRBJ2-1; D is perhaps TRBD1 (5 bases). The CDR3 consists of 14 residues. The V gene's germline CDR1 is SGHTA and CDR2 FQGNSA. V lost 1 base, J lost 7 bases, and 11 bases lay in between. CDR3 in amino acids: CASSLGRQTNEQFF. The CDR3 DNA follows: TGTGCCAGCAGCTTAGGGAGACAGACTAATGAGCAGTTCTTC.

The rearrangement joins TRBV13 to TRBJ2-4; 11 bases are shared with TRBD1. The tail of the sequence fits TRBJ2-5 better, so the J call may be wrong. The CDR3 runs 16 residues. Germline CDR1 reads PRHDT; CDR2 reads FYEKMQ (reference sequence). CDR3 residues: CASSPRTGGVFETQYF. As DNA, the CDR3 is TGTGCCAGCAGCCCCAGGACAGGGGGCGTTTTCGAGACCCAGTACTTC.

This clonotype has only a few counts. V and J are TRBV4-3 and TRBJ2-2, with D maybe TRBD1 (5 bases). Per the germline V gene, CDR1 is LGHNA and CDR2 is YSLEER. V was trimmed by 5 bases and J by 8 bases, leaving 9 bases between them. This CDR3 is 12 amino acids long. The CDR3 here is CASSAHRGELFF. The DNA of the CDR3 is TGCGCCAGCAGCGCCCACAGGGGGGAGCTGTTTTTT.

This clonotype came up once. The chain has TRBV7-9 and TRBJ2-5, with 8 bases lining up with TRBD2. In germline, CDR1 is SEHNR, CDR2 FQNEAQ (reference sequence). J was trimmed by 5 bases and V by 1 base; bases with no gene match: 6. The CDR3 consists of 15 residues. The CDR3 sequence is CASSLVQASGETQYF. Here the CDR3 DNA reads TGTGCCAGCAGCTTAGTCCAGGCTAGCGGGGAGACCCAGTACTTC.

This clonotype was counted only a few times. The J gene is TRBJ1-2, the V gene TRBV15, with D maybe TRBD1 (5 bases). V lost 1 base, J lost 3 bases, and 6 bases lay in between. The CDR3 runs to 13 residues. In germline, CDR1 is LNHNV, CDR2 YYDKDF (reference sequence). This CDR3 is CATSRGGDYGYTF. CDR3 sequence (DNA): TGTGCCACCAGCAGAGGGGGCGACTATGGCTACACCTTC.

This rearrangement joins TRBV30 to TRBJ1-2; no firm D call. Germline CDR1 and CDR2: GTSNPN and SVGIG (reference sequence). The V end lost 1 base, the J end lost 3 bases, and 6 bases lay between the germline ends. This CDR3 has 12 amino acids. The CDR3 loop is CAWSEDYYGYTF. CDR3 DNA sequence: TGTGCCTGGAGTGAAGATTACTATGGCTACACCTTC.

The genes are TRBV7-2 and TRBJ1-2, with D possibly matching TRBD1 (6 bases). Germline-derived CDR1 and CDR2 are SGHTA and FQGNSA. The CDR3 extends over 15 amino acids. Trimming left V 1 base short and J 4 bases short, with 13 bases between. The CDR3 here is CASSLVAGTRYGYTF. For the CDR3, the DNA is TGTGCCAGCAGCTTAGTTGCCGGGACACGCTATGGCTACACCTTC.

This clonotype was counted between two and nine times. The chain couples TRBV7-8 to TRBJ2-7; D unclear. This CDR3 is built from 12 residues. The ends were cut back, 1 base at V and 12 bases at J, with 13 bases in the middle. Germline V gene data show CDR1 as SGHVS and CDR2 as FQNEAQ. CDR3: CASSLEAGDMYF. The CDR3 region has the DNA TGTGCCAGCAGCTTAGAGGCCGGCGATATGTACTTC.

The V and J genes are TRBV9 and TRBJ2-3; D is tentatively TRBD1 or TRBD2 (5 bases each). Between the trimmed V and J ends, which lost 0 bases and 5 bases, there was a span of 13 bases. The germline gives CDR1 SGDLS, CDR2 YYNGEE. The CDR3 extends over 15 amino acids. This CDR3 reads CASSVAGTVGDTQYF. DNA of the CDR3: TGTGCCAGCAGCGTAGCTGGGACCGTTGGAGATACGCAGTATTTT.

The CDR3 nucleotides are TGCGCCAGCAGCGGCATATCGAACACCGGGGAGCTGTTTTTT. It translates to CASSGISNTGELFF. The J gene is TRBJ2-2, the V gene TRBV4-1; D is unresolved. Trimming took off 5 bases at V and 0 bases at J, with 7 bases between the two ends. The CDR3 totals 14 residues. Looked up from germline, CDR1 is MGHRA and CDR2 is YSYEKL.

As regards this clonotype: This may come from a read error, since a much larger clone is one base off. V usage is TRBV6-4 and J usage is TRBJ2-1; unclear D gene. Germline V gene lookup returns CDR1 MRHNA and CDR2 SNTAGT. The CDR3 has 14 residues. This CDR3 reads CTSSVDPSSDEQFF. The CDR3 DNA reads TGTACCAGCAGTGTGGATCCCAGTTCCGATGAGCAGTTCTTC.